A selection of T cell receptor beta chains follows, all from one sample in a study of molecular identifiers for immune sequencing clone quantification. MiXCR, applied by TCRdb to the PCR reads, yields one record per CDR3 protein. This sample has 550,000 to 750,000 distinct CDR3 sequences; just under 20% occur once, and the top ten carry about 0.9%. The sample consisted of naive CD8+ T cells from blood, with Jurkat cell RNA spiked in. The receptors shown here come from a human donor in good health. Some libraries in this study had Jurkat cell RNA spiked in. The CDR3 runs from the conserved cysteine through the conserved F or W. D genes are given only for firm matches. Clone sizes are given selectively: once, few, many, or a class where the clone is expanded.

V gene: TRBV29-1; J gene: TRBJ2-3; D gene: TRBD2; clone size: many; CDR3 protein: CSVPGAGGSDTQYF; CDR3 DNA: TGCAGCGTCCCTGGGGCGGGAGGGTCAGATACGCAGTATTTT
V gene: TRBV5-1; J gene: TRBJ2-3; D gene: NA; clone size: many; CDR3 protein: CASSPQGSGADTQYF; CDR3 DNA: TGCGCCAGCAGCCCACAGGGAAGCGGGGCAGATACGCAGTATTTT
V gene: TRBV27; J gene: TRBJ1-5; D gene: NA; clone size: NA; CDR3 protein: CASSKGGGRQPQHF; CDR3 DNA: TGTGCCAGCAGTAAAGGGGGGGGCAGGCAGCCCCAGCATTTT
V gene: TRBV6-2/TRBV6-3; J gene: TRBJ1-1; D gene: NA; clone size: NA; CDR3 protein: CASSYGPGEAFF; CDR3 DNA: TGTGCCAGCAGTTACGGTCCAGGTGAAGCTTTCTTT
V gene: TRBV20-1; J gene: TRBJ2-7; D gene: TRBD2; clone size: many; CDR3 protein: CSARESGGDYEQYF; CDR3 DNA: TGCAGTGCTAGAGAGTCTGGGGGGGACTACGAGCAGTACTTC
V gene: TRBV4-3; J gene: TRBJ2-7; D gene: NA; clone size: many; CDR3 protein: CASSQDRNLPYEQYF; CDR3 DNA: TGCGCCAGCAGCCAAGATAGGAATCTTCCCTACGAGCAGTACTTC
V gene: TRBV6-2/TRBV6-3; J gene: TRBJ2-3; D gene: NA; clone size: many; CDR3 protein: CASSPLVSTDTQYF; CDR3 DNA: TGTGCCAGCAGTCCTTTGGTTAGCACAGATACGCAGTATTTT
V gene: TRBV10-3; J gene: TRBJ2-2; D gene: NA; clone size: few; CDR3 protein: CAIRPHPGIGELFF; CDR3 DNA: TGTGCCATCAGGCCCCACCCGGGGATCGGGGAGCTGTTTTTT
V gene: TRBV6-6; J gene: TRBJ1-1; D gene: NA; clone size: many; CDR3 protein: CASEVAEYTEAFF; CDR3 DNA: TGTGCCAGCGAGGTGGCCGAATACACTGAAGCTTTCTTT
V gene: TRBV27; J gene: TRBJ2-7; D gene: NA; clone size: many; CDR3 protein: CASREGWANEQYF; CDR3 DNA: TGTGCCAGCAGGGAGGGATGGGCGAACGAGCAGTACTTC
V gene: TRBV4-1; J gene: TRBJ1-6; D gene: NA; clone size: NA; CDR3 protein: CASSQGPFGEGNSPLHF; CDR3 DNA: TGCGCCAGCAGCCAAGGGCCTTTCGGGGAGGGTAATTCACCCCTCCACTTT
V gene: TRBV27; J gene: TRBJ2-7; D gene: NA; clone size: NA; CDR3 protein: CASSLHGAPYEQYF; CDR3 DNA: TGTGCCAGCAGTTTACATGGGGCTCCCTACGAGCAGTACTTC
V gene: TRBV28; J gene: TRBJ2-3; D gene: TRBD1; clone size: many; CDR3 protein: CASSSLITRQGLDTQYF; CDR3 DNA: TGTGCCAGCAGTTCTCTAATAACCCGACAGGGGTTGGATACGCAGTATTTT
V gene: TRBV11-3; J gene: TRBJ1-1; D gene: NA; clone size: NA; CDR3 protein: CAGSLGPSGAFF; CDR3 DNA: TGTGCCGGCAGCTTAGGCCCCTCCGGAGCTTTCTTT
V gene: TRBV4-1; J gene: TRBJ2-7; D gene: NA; clone size: NA; CDR3 protein: CASSQTGRGGYEQYF; CDR3 DNA: TGCGCCAGCAGCCAAACGGGACGGGGTGGCTACGAGCAGTACTTC
V gene: TRBV4-3; J gene: TRBJ1-2; D gene: NA; clone size: once; CDR3 protein: CASSHEHWTNYGYTF; CDR3 DNA: TGCGCCAGCAGCCATGAACATTGGACCAACTATGGCTACACCTTC
V gene: TRBV11-2; J gene: TRBJ1-1; D gene: NA; clone size: NA; CDR3 protein: CASSRGTGAEVEAFF; CDR3 DNA: TGTGCCAGCAGCAGAGGGACCGGGGCTGAGGTTGAAGCTTTCTTT
V gene: TRBV14; J gene: TRBJ1-2; D gene: TRBD1; clone size: NA; CDR3 protein: CASSQDYNRGRSILGEVYYGYTF; CDR3 DNA: TGTGCCAGCAGCCAAGATTATAACAGGGGGCGCAGCATTTTGGGAGAAGTTTACTATGGCTACACCTTC
V gene: TRBV20-1; J gene: TRBJ2-7; D gene: NA; clone size: NA; CDR3 protein: CSARDWSLTSYEQYF; CDR3 DNA: TGCAGTGCTAGAGATTGGAGTCTGACCTCCTACGAGCAGTACTTC
V gene: TRBV30; J gene: TRBJ1-6; D gene: NA; clone size: many; CDR3 protein: CACTGLGNSPLHF; CDR3 DNA: TGTGCCTGTACGGGCCTTGGTAATTCACCCCTCCACTTT
V gene: TRBV11-2; J gene: TRBJ2-7; D gene: TRBD1; clone size: NA; CDR3 protein: CASSFGTGETYEQYF; CDR3 DNA: TGTGCCAGCAGCTTCGGGACAGGGGAAACCTACGAGCAGTACTTC
V gene: TRBV13; J gene: TRBJ1-1; D gene: NA; clone size: many; CDR3 protein: CASSSEGGVEAFF; CDR3 DNA: TGTGCCAGCAGCTCCGAGGGGGGGGTTGAAGCTTTCTTT
V gene: TRBV2; J gene: TRBJ2-3; D gene: TRBD2; clone size: many; CDR3 protein: CASSETTSGGTTSTDTQYF; CDR3 DNA: TGTGCCAGCAGTGAAACGACTAGCGGGGGGACAACTAGCACAGATACGCAGTATTTT
V gene: TRBV9; J gene: TRBJ1-2; D gene: NA; clone size: many; CDR3 protein: CASSVVQVGSYGYTF; CDR3 DNA: TGTGCCAGCAGCGTAGTGCAGGTCGGAAGCTATGGCTACACCTTC
V gene: TRBV20-1; J gene: TRBJ2-7; D gene: NA; clone size: many; CDR3 protein: CSARQGRTYEQYF; CDR3 DNA: TGCAGTGCTAGACAGGGCAGAACCTACGAGCAGTACTTC
V gene: TRBV27; J gene: TRBJ1-1; D gene: NA; clone size: NA; CDR3 protein: CASSSGTLSTEAFF; CDR3 DNA: TGTGCCAGCAGTTCCGGGACCCTGAGCACTGAAGCTTTCTTT
V gene: TRBV30; J gene: TRBJ2-7; D gene: NA; clone size: many; CDR3 protein: CAWSVTEQYF; CDR3 DNA: TGTGCCTGGAGTGTTACTGAGCAGTACTTC
V gene: TRBV9; J gene: TRBJ1-3; D gene: NA; clone size: many; CDR3 protein: CASTRDGSSGNTIYF; CDR3 DNA: TGTGCCAGCACCCGGGACGGCAGCTCTGGAAACACCATATATTTT
V gene: TRBV30; J gene: TRBJ1-3; D gene: NA; clone size: NA; CDR3 protein: CAWTPRLGDGNIIYF; CDR3 DNA: TGTGCCTGGACTCCTCGACTGGGGGACGGAAACATCATATATTTT
V gene: TRBV9; J gene: TRBJ2-2; D gene: NA; clone size: many; CDR3 protein: CASSVVENTGELFF; CDR3 DNA: TGTGCCAGCAGCGTGGTGGAGAACACCGGGGAGCTGTTTTTT
V gene: TRBV20-1; J gene: TRBJ2-3; D gene: NA; clone size: many; CDR3 protein: CSANEYGASTDTQYF; CDR3 DNA: TGCAGTGCTAACGAGTACGGTGCTAGCACAGATACGCAGTATTTT
V gene: TRBV20-1; J gene: TRBJ2-2; D gene: NA; clone size: many; CDR3 protein: CSAPGADTGELFF; CDR3 DNA: TGCAGTGCTCCGGGGGCTGACACCGGGGAGCTGTTTTTT
V gene: TRBV30; J gene: TRBJ2-6; D gene: NA; clone size: NA; CDR3 protein: CAWSDGLGPGANVLTF; CDR3 DNA: TGTGCCTGGAGTGACGGTTTGGGGCCTGGGGCCAACGTCCTGACTTTC
V gene: TRBV4-3; J gene: TRBJ2-4; D gene: NA; clone size: NA; CDR3 protein: CASSQDVLGLAKNIQYF; CDR3 DNA: TGCGCCAGCAGCCAAGATGTTCTAGGCCTAGCCAAAAACATTCAGTACTTC
V gene: TRBV29-1; J gene: TRBJ1-1; D gene: NA; clone size: many; CDR3 protein: CSVPLSGRLTEAFF; CDR3 DNA: TGCAGCGTCCCCCTGTCAGGGCGGTTGACTGAAGCTTTCTTT
V gene: TRBV6-5; J gene: TRBJ1-5; D gene: NA; clone size: many; CDR3 protein: CASSFHRSNQPQHF; CDR3 DNA: TGTGCCAGCAGTTTTCACAGAAGCAATCAGCCCCAGCATTTT
V gene: TRBV12-3/TRBV12-4; J gene: TRBJ1-1; D gene: NA; clone size: many; CDR3 protein: CASSSSGPEATEAFF; CDR3 DNA: TGTGCCAGCAGTTCCTCGGGCCCGGAAGCCACTGAAGCTTTCTTT
V gene: TRBV12-3/TRBV12-4; J gene: TRBJ2-1; D gene: TRBD1; clone size: NA; CDR3 protein: CASRQTGGYNEQFF; CDR3 DNA: TGTGCCAGCAGACAGACAGGGGGCTACAATGAGCAGTTCTTC
V gene: TRBV28; J gene: TRBJ2-5; D gene: NA; clone size: once; CDR3 protein: CASQGGWRGTQYF; CDR3 DNA: TGTGCCAGCCAAGGGGGTTGGAGAGGGACCCAGTACTTC
V gene: TRBV18; J gene: TRBJ2-1; D gene: TRBD2; clone size: NA; CDR3 protein: CASSPLAGGPSEQFF; CDR3 DNA: TGTGCCAGCTCACCACTCGCGGGAGGGCCAAGTGAGCAGTTCTTC
V gene: TRBV6-1; J gene: TRBJ2-5; D gene: NA; clone size: few; CDR3 protein: CASSEGGDDQETQYF; CDR3 DNA: TGTGCCAGCAGTGAAGGCGGGGACGACCAAGAGACCCAGTACTTC
V gene: TRBV3-1; J gene: TRBJ2-7; D gene: NA; clone size: NA; CDR3 protein: CASSQAGYSSYEQYF; CDR3 DNA: TGTGCCAGCAGCCAAGCGGGTTATAGCTCCTACGAGCAGTACTTC
V gene: TRBV30; J gene: TRBJ2-7; D gene: NA; clone size: many; CDR3 protein: CAWSVRYEQYF; CDR3 DNA: TGTGCCTGGAGTGTACGGTACGAGCAGTACTTC
V gene: TRBV6-5; J gene: TRBJ2-5; D gene: NA; clone size: many; CDR3 protein: CASSYSRGQETQYF; CDR3 DNA: TGTGCCAGCAGTTACTCCCGGGGTCAAGAGACCCAGTACTTC
V gene: TRBV10-1; J gene: TRBJ2-3; D gene: NA; clone size: NA; CDR3 protein: CASSETLAPQYF; CDR3 DNA: TGCGCCAGCAGTGAGACGTTGGCACCGCAGTATTTT
V gene: TRBV2; J gene: TRBJ2-7; D gene: NA; clone size: NA; CDR3 protein: CASGDEGYEQYF; CDR3 DNA: TGTGCCAGCGGTGACGAAGGCTACGAGCAGTACTTC
V gene: TRBV27; J gene: TRBJ2-4; D gene: TRBD1; clone size: few; CDR3 protein: CAGLRETQGASQYF; CDR3 DNA: TGTGCCGGACTGCGTGAAACACAGGGGGCGAGCCAGTACTTC
V gene: TRBV6-1; J gene: TRBJ2-7; D gene: NA; clone size: NA; CDR3 protein: CASTSLEQGNEQYF; CDR3 DNA: TGTGCCAGCACCTCCCTGGAGCAGGGAAACGAGCAGTACTTC
V gene: TRBV7-9; J gene: TRBJ2-2; D gene: NA; clone size: NA; CDR3 protein: CASSPEGQNTGELFF; CDR3 DNA: TGTGCCAGCAGCCCAGAGGGACAGAACACCGGGGAGCTGTTTTTT
V gene: TRBV6-6; J gene: TRBJ2-2; D gene: NA; clone size: many; CDR3 protein: CASSYLKPGLRKLFF; CDR3 DNA: TGTGCCAGCAGTTACCTTAAGCCCGGTCTCCGGAAACTGTTTTTT
V gene: TRBV29-1; J gene: TRBJ2-7; D gene: TRBD2; clone size: many; CDR3 protein: CSVGKLGLAGGHSYEQYF; CDR3 DNA: TGCAGCGTTGGGAAGTTGGGACTAGCGGGGGGCCACTCCTACGAGCAGTACTTC
V gene: TRBV19; J gene: TRBJ2-4; D gene: NA; clone size: many; CDR3 protein: CASSIAAVVQYF; CDR3 DNA: TGTGCCAGTAGTATCGCAGCGGTAGTTCAGTACTTC
V gene: TRBV5-6; J gene: TRBJ1-6; D gene: NA; clone size: NA; CDR3 protein: CASSLFVPSGRGASSYNSPLHF; CDR3 DNA: TGTGCCAGCAGCTTGTTTGTCCCCTCAGGACGGGGCGCCAGCTCCTATAATTCACCCCTCCACTTT
V gene: TRBV5-6; J gene: TRBJ2-5; D gene: TRBD2; clone size: many; CDR3 protein: CASSLVWTSGQETQYF; CDR3 DNA: TGTGCCAGCAGCTTGGTTTGGACTAGCGGACAAGAGACCCAGTACTTC
V gene: TRBV29-1; J gene: TRBJ2-3; D gene: NA; clone size: many; CDR3 protein: CSAVLEAQYF; CDR3 DNA: TGCAGCGCTGTTTTAGAGGCGCAGTATTTT